The T cell receptor beta chain described here comes from a study of blood T cell repertoires in COVID-19. Study context: From T cells, B-cell-depleted T cells, or PBMCs came the material, which was cDNA or gDNA.

Data came from immunoSEQ multiplex PCR; TCRdb stores just in-frame clones and leaves some out. This sample yields 260,000 or so clones, of which 85% are seen a single time; 2% to 3% belongs to the top ten. Looked up from germline, CDR1 is LNHDA and CDR2 is SQIVND (reference sequence). This CDR3 is 14 amino acids long. J lost 7 bases, V lost 6 bases, and 9 bases had no gene match. The V call is TRBV19, the J call TRBJ1-5, with TRBD1 matching over 7 bases. The TCR was taken from a woman in her forties or fifties who had recovered from COVID-19. The sequencing sample was made of PBMCs or T cells enriched from blood (not recorded which). The chain's CDR3 is CASSWQGEGQPQHF. For the CDR3, the DNA is TGTGCCAGTAGCTGGCAGGGGGAAGGACAGCCCCAGCATTTT.